This record concerns one T cell receptor (beta chain) sequence. Antigen: not known. Naive CD8 cells were CD45RO-negative, positively selected for CCR7, excluding terminally differentiated effector memory CD45RA+ cells. The record originates from a study of shared clonotypes between healthy human individuals. Study-wide findings and caveats: Exclusively blood specimens were collected; tissue repertoires likely differ.

The table came from immunoSEQ multiplex PCR; TCRdb's copy has only in-frame clones and leaves some out. The sample gives about 2.1 million clones, about 92% of which show up once; around 1.7% is in the top ten. The receptor was isolated from a man aged 18 to 29 in good health. Some clones in this sample may be carry-over from other donors' samples. The material sequenced was naive CD8+ T cells from PBMCs.

CDR3 amino acids: CASSSRPGRSSYNEQFF. Here the CDR3 DNA reads TGTGCCAGCAGCTCAAGACCGGGACGGAGCTCCTACAATGAGCAGTTCTTC. This rearrangement joins TRBV11-2 to TRBJ2-1; perhaps D is TRBD1 or TRBD2 (5 bases each). The CDR3 runs 17 residues. Germline values: CDR1 SGHAT, CDR2 FQNNGV. Trimming left V 4 bases short and J 0 bases short, with 16 bases between.